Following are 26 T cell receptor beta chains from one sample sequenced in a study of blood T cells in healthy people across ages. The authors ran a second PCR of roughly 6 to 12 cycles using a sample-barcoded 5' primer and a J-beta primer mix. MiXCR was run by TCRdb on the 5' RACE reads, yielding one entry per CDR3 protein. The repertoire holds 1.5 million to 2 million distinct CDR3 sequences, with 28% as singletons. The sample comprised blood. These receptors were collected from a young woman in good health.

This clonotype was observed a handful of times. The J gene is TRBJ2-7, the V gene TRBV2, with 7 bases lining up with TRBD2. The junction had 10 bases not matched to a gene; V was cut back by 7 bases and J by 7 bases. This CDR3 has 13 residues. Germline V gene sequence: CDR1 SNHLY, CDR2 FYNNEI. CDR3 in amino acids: CASNQPTGGEQYF. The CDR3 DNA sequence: TGTGCCAGCAACCAACCCACGGGGGGAGAGCAGTACTTC. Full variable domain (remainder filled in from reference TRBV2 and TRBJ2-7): EPEVTQTPSHQVTQMGQEVILRCVPISNHLYFYWYRQILGQKVEFLVSFYNNEISEKSEIFDDQFSVERPDGSNFTLKIRSTKLEDSAMYFCASNQPTGGEQYFGPGTRLTVT.

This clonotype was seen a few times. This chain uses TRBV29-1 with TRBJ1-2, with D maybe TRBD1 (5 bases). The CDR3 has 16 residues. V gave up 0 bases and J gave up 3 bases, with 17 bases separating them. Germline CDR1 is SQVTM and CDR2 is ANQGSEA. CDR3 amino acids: CSVEDGWDFLYYGYTF. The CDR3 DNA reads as TGCAGCGTTGAAGACGGGTGGGACTTCTTATACTATGGCTACACCTTC.

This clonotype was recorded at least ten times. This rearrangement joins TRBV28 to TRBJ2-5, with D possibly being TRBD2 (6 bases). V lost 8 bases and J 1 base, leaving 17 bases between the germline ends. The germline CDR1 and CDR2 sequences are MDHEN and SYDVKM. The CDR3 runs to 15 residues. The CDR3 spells CASGGFGEAQETQYF. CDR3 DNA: TGTGCCAGCGGGGGGTTCGGGGAGGCCCAAGAGACCCAGTACTTC. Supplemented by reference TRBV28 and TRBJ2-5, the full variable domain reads DVKVTQSSRYLVKRTGEKVFLECVQDMDHENMFWYRQDPGLGLRLIYFSYDVKMKEKGDIPEGYSVSREKKERFSLILESASTNQTSMYLCASGGFGEAQETQYFGPGTRLLVL.

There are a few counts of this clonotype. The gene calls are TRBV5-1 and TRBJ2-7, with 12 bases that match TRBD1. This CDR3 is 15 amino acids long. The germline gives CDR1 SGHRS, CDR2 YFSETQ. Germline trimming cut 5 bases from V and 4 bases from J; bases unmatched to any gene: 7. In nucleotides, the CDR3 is TGCGCCAGCAGATCCGGGACAGGGGGCCTGTACGAGCAGTACTTC. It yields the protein CASRSGTGGLYEQYF.

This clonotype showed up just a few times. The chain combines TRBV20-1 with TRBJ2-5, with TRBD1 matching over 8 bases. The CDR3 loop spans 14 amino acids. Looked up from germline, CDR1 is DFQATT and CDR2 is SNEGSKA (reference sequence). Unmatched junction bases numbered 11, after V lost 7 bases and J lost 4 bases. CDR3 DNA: TGCAGTGTGAAACCCCTACAGGGGGGAGAGACCCAGTACTTC. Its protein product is CSVKPLQGGETQYF.

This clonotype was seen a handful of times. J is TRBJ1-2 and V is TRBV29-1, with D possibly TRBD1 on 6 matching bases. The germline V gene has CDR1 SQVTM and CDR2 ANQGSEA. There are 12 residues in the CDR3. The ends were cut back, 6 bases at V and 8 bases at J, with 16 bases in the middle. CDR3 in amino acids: CSVSGGQRGYTF. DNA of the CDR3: TGCAGCGTCTCGGGGGGGCAGAGGGGCTACACCTTC.

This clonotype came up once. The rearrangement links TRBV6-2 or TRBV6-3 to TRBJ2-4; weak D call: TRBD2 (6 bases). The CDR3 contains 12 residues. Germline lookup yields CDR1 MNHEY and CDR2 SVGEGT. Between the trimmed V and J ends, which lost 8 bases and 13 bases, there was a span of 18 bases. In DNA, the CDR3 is TGTGCCAGCGGACCAGCATTACGGGAGCAGTACTTC. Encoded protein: CASGPALREQYF.

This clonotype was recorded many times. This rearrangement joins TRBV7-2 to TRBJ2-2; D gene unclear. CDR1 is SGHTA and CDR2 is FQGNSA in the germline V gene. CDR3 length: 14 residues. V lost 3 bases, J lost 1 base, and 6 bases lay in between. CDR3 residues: CASSLVGNTGELFF. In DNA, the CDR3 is TGTGCCAGCAGCTTGGTAGGGAACACCGGGGAGCTGTTTTTT.

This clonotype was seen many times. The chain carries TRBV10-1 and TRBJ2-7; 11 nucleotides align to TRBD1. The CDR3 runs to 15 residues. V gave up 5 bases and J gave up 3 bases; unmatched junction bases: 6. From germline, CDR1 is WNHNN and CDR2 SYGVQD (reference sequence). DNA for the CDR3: TGCGCCAGCAGTCGGACAGGGGGCCCCAGCTACGAGCAGTACTTC. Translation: CASSRTGGPSYEQYF.

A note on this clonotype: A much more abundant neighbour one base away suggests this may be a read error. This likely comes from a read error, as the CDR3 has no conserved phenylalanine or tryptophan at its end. The CDR3 loop is CSTSGQGNIQYC. The CDR3 DNA follows: TGCAGCACATCAGGACAGGGAAACATTCAGTACTGC. The chain employs TRBV29-1 and TRBJ2-4, with 8 bases aligning to TRBD1. V lost 8 bases and J lost 6; bases outside the gene matches: 6. The CDR3 runs to 12 residues. Germline CDR1 and CDR2: SQVTM and ANQGSEA.

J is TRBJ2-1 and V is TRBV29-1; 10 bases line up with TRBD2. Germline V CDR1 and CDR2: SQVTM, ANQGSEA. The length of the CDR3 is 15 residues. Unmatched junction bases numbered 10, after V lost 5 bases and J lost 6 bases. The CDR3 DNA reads TGCAGCGTTAACGGTTTAGCGGGGGGCGTCAATGAGCAGTTCTTC. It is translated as CSVNGLAGGVNEQFF.

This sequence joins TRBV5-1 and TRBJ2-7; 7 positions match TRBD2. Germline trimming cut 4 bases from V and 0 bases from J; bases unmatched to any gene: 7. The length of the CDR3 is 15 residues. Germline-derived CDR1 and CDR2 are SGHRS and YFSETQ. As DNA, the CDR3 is TGCGCCAGCAGCCGTGGGAGGGACGGCTCCTACGAGCAGTACTTC. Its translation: CASSRGRDGSYEQYF.

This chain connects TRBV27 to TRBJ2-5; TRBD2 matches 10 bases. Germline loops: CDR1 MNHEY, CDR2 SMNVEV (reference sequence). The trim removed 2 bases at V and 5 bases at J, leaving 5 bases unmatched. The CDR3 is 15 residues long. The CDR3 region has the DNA TGTGCCAGCAGTTTAGAAGCGGGGGGGGTGGAGACCCAGTACTTC. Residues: CASSLEAGGVETQYF.

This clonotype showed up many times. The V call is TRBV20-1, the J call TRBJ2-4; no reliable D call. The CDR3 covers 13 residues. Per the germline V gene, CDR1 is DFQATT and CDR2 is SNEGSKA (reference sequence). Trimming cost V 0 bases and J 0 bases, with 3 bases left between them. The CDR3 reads CSAREIAKNIQYF. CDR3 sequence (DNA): TGCAGTGCTAGAGAGATAGCCAAAAACATTCAGTACTTC.

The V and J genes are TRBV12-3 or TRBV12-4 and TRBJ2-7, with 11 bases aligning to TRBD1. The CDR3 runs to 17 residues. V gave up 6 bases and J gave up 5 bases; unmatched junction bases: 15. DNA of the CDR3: TGTGCCAGCAGCCCTGCCCTGGACAGGGGGCTACCAAACGAGCAGTACTTC. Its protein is CASSPALDRGLPNEQYF.

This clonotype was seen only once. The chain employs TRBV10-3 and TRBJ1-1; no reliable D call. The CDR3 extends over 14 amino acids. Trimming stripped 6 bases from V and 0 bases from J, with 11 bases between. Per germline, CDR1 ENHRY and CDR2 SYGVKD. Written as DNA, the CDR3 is TGTGCCATCAGCCCGAGGACGGTGAACACTGAAGCTTTCTTT. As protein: CAISPRTVNTEAFF.

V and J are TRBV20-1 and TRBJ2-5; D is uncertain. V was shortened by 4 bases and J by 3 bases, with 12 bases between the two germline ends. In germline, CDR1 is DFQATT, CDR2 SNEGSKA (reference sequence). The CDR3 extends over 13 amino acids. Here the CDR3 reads CSAKENIKETQYF. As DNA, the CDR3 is TGCAGTGCTAAGGAGAATATTAAAGAGACCCAGTACTTC.

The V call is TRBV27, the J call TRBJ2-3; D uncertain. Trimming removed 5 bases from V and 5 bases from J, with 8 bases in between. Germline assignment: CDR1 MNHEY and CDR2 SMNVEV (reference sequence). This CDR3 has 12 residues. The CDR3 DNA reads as TGTGCCAGCAGTGATCGGTTAGATACGCAGTATTTT. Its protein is CASSDRLDTQYF.

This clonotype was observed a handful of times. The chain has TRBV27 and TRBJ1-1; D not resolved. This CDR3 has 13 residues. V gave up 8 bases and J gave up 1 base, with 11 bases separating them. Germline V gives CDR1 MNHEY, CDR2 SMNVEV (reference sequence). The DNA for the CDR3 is TGTGCCAGCGGAACCACAGCGAACACTGAAGCTTTCTTT. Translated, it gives CASGTTANTEAFF.

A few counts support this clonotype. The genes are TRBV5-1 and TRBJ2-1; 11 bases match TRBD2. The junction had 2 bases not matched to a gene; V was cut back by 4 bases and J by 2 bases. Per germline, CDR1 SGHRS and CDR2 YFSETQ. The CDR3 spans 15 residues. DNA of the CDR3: TGCGCCAGCAGCATTAGCGGGGGGGCCTACAATGAGCAGTTCTTC. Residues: CASSISGGAYNEQFF.

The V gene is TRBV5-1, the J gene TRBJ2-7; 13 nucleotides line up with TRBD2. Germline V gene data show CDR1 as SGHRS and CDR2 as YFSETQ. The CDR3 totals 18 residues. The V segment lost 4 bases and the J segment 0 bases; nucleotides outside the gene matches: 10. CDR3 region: CASSAGLAGSYTSYEQYF. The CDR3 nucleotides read TGCGCCAGCAGCGCGGGACTAGCGGGGTCCTACACCTCCTACGAGCAGTACTTC.

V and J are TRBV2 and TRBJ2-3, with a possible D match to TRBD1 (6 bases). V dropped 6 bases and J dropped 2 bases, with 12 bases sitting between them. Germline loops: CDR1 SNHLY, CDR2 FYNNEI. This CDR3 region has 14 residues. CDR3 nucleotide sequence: TGTGCCAGCAGCCCAAGGACAGTCACAGATACGCAGTATTTT. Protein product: CASSPRTVTDTQYF.

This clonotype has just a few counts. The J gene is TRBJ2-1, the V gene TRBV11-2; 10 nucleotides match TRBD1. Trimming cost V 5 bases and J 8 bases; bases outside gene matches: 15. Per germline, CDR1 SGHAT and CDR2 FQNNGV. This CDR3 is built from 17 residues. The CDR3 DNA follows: TGTGCCAGCAGCAACCCCGGGACAGGGGCCGGGTTCGATGAGCAGTTCTTC. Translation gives CASSNPGTGAGFDEQFF.

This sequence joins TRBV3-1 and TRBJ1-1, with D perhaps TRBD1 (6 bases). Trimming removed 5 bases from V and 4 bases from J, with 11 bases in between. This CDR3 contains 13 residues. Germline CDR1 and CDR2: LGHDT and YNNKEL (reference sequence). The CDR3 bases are TGTGCCAGCAGCTACGACAGGCTCACTGAAGCTTTCTTT. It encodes CASSYDRLTEAFF.

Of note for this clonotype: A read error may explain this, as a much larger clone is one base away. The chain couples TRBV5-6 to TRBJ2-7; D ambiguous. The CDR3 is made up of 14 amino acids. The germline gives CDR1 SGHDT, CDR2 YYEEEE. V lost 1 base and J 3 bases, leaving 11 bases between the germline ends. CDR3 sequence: CASSLHVGYYEQYF. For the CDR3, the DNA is TGTGCCAGCAGCTTGCATGTCGGATACTACGAGCAGTACTTC.

CDR3 bases: TGCAGTGCTAGAGAGGGTAGCGGGGGGGCCGGAGAGACCCAGTACTTC. Its protein is CSAREGSGGAGETQYF. The gene calls are TRBV20-1 and TRBJ2-5; 11 bases line up with TRBD2. The ends lost 0 bases at V and 4 bases at J; junction bases unmatched: 7. Germline V gene data show CDR1 as DFQATT and CDR2 as SNEGSKA (reference sequence). The CDR3 has 16 residues.